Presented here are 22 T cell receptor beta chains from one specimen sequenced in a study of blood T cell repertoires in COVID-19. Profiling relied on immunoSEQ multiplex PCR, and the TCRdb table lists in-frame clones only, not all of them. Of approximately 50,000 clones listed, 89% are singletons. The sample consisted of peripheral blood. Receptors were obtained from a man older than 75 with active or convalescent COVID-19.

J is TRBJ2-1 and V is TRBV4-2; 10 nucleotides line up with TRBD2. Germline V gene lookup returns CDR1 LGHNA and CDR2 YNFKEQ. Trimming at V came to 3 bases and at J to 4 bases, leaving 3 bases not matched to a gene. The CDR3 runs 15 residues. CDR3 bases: TGTGCCAGCAGCCAGGAGCGGGAGGGATACAATGAGCAGTTCTTC. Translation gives CASSQEREGYNEQFF.

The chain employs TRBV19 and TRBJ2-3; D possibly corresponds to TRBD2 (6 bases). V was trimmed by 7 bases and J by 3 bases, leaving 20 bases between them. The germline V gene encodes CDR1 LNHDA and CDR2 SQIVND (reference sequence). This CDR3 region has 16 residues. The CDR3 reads CASNRALALQTDTQYF. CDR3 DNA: TGTGCCAGTAACCGAGCCCTAGCGCTTCAAACAGATACGCAGTATTTT.

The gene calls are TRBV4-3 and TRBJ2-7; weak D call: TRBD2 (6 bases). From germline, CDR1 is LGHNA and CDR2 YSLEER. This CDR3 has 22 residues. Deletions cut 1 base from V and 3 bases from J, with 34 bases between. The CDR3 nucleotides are TGCGCCAGCAGCCAAGCCCTAGGCCATAGCGGACGCTCTACCGCTCCAATCTACGAGCAGTACTTC. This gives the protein CASSQALGHSGRSTAPIYEQYF.

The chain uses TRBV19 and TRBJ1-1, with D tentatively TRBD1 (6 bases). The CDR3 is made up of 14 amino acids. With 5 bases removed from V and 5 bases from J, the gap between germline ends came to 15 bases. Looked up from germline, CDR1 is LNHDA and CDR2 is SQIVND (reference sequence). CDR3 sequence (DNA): TGTGCCAGTAGTGTAAAGGGGGTTGGAACTGAAGCTTTCTTT. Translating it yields CASSVKGVGTEAFF.

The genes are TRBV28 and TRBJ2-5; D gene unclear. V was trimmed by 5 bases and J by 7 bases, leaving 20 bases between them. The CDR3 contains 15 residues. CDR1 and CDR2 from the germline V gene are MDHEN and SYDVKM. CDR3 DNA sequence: TGTGCCAGCAGTCCGGATGGTGGGTTGCAGGTGACCCAGTACTTC. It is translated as CASSPDGGLQVTQYF.

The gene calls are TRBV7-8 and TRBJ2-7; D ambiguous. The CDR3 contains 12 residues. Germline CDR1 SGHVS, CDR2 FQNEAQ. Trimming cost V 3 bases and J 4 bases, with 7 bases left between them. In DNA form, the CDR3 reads TGTGCCAGCAGCTTGGGCGTTTACGAGCAGTACTTC. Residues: CASSLGVYEQYF.

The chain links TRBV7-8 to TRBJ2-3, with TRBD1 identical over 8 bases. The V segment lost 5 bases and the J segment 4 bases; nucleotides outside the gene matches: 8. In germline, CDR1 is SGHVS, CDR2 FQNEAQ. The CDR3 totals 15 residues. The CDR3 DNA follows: TGTGCCAGCAGCCCCACAGGGGGACGTGCAGATACGCAGTATTTT. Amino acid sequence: CASSPTGGRADTQYF.

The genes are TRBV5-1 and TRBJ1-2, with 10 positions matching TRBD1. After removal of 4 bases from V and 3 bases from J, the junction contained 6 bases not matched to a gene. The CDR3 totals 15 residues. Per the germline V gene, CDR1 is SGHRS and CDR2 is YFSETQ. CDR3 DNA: TGCGCCAGCAGCCCCCGACAGGGGGCTTACTATGGCTACACCTTC. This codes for CASSPRQGAYYGYTF. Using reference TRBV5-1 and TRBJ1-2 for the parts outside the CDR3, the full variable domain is KAGVTQTPRYLIKTRGQQVTLSCSPISGHRSVSWYQQTPGQGLQFLFEYFSETQRNKGNFPGRFSGRQFSNSRSEMNVSTLELGDSALYLCASSPRQGAYYGYTFGSGTRLTVV.

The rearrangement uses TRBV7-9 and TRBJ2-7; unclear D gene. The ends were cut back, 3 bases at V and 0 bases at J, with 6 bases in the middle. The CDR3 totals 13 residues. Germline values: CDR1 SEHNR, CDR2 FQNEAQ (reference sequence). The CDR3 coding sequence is TGTGCCAGCAGCTTTTCCAGCTCCTACGAGCAGTACTTC. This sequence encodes CASSFSSSYEQYF.

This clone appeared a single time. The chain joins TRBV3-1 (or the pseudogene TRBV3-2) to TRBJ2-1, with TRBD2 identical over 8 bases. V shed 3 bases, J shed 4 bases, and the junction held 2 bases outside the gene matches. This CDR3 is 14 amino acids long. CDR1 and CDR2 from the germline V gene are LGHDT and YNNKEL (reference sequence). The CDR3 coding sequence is TGTGCCAGCAGCCAGGGGACTAGGTACAATGAGCAGTTCTTC. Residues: CASSQGTRYNEQFF.

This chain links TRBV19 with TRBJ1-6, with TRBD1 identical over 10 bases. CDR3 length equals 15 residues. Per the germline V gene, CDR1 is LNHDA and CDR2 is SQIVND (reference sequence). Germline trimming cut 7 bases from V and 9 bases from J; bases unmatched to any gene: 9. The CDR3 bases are TGTGCCAGTAACCCCGGGACAGGGGTGGGTTCACCCCTCCACTTT. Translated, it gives CASNPGTGVGSPLHF.

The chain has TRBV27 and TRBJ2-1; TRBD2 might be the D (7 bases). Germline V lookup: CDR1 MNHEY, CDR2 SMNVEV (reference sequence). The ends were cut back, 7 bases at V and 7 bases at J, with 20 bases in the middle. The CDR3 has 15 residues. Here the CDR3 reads CASTSPGGPRNEQFF. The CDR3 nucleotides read TGTGCCAGCACTTCCCCCGGGGGGCCGAGAAATGAGCAGTTCTTC.

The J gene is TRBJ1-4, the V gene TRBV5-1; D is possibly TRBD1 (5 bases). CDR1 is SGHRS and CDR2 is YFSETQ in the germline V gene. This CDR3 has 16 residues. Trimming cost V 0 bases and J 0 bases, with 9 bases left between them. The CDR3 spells CASSLGQPSTNEKLFF. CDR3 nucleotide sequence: TGCGCCAGCAGCTTGGGACAGCCTTCAACTAATGAAAAACTGTTTTTT.

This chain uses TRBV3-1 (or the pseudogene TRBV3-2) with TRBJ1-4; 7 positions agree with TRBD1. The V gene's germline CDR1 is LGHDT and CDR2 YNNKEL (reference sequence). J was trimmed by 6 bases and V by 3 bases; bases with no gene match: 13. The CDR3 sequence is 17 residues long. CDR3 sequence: CASSHRGQALKDEKLFF. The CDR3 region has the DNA TGTGCCAGCAGCCACAGAGGACAGGCCCTGAAAGATGAAAAACTGTTTTTT.

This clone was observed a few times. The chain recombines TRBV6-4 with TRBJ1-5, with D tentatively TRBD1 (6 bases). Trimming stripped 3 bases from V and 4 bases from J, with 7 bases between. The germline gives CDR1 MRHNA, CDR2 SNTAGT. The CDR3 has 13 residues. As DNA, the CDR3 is TGTGCCAGCAGTGAACAGGGAAATCAGCCCCAGCATTTT. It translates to CASSEQGNQPQHF.

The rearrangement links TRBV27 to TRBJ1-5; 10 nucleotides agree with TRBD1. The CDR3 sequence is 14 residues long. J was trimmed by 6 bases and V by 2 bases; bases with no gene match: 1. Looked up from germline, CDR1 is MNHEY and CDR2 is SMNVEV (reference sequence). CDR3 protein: CASSLDRGRQPQHF. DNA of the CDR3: TGTGCCAGCAGTTTAGACAGGGGGCGTCAGCCCCAGCATTTT.

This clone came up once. The CDR3, as DNA: TGCAGCGTTGAAGATCCCTTCACTGAAGCTTTCTTT. As protein: CSVEDPFTEAFF. The chain recombines TRBV29-1 with TRBJ1-1; D not certain. V was pared by 0 bases and J by 4 bases, with 6 bases between. The CDR3 runs 12 residues. The germline V gene has CDR1 SQVTM and CDR2 ANQGSEA.

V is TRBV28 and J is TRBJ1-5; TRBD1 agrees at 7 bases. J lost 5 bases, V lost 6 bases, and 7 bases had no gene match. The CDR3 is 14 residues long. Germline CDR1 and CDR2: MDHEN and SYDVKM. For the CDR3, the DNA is TGTGCCAGCAGCCTACGACAGGGTGATCAGCCCCAGCATTTT. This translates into CASSLRQGDQPQHF.

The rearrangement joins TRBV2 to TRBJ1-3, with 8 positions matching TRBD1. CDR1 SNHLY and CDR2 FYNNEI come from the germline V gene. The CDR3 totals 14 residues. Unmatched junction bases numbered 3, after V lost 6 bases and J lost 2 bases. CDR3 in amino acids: CASSGQGPGNTIYF. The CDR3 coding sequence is TGTGCCAGCAGCGGACAGGGACCTGGAAACACCATATATTTT.

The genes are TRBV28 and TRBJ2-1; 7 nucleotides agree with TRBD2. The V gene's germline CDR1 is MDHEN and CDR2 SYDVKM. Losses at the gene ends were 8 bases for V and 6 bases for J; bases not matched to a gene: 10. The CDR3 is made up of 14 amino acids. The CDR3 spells CASDNGGTLNEQFF. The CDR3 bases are TGTGCCAGCGATAACGGGGGGACTCTCAATGAGCAGTTCTTC.

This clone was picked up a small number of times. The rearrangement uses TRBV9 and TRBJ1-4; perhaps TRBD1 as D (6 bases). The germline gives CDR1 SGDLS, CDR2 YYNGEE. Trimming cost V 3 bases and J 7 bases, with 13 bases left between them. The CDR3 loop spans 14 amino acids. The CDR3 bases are TGTGCCAGCAGCGATTCAGGGGATACTGAAAAACTGTTTTTT. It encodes CASSDSGDTEKLFF. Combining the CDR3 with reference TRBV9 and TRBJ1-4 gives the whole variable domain DSGVTQTPKHLITATGQRVTLRCSPRSGDLSVYWYQQSLDQGLQFLIQYYNGEERAKGNILERFSAQQFPDLHSELNLSSLELGDSALYFCASSDSGDTEKLFFGSGTQLSVL.

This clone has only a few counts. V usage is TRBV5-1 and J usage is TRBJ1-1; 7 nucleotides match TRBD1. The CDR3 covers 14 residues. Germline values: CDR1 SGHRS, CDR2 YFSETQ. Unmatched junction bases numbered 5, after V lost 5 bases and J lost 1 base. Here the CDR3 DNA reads TGCGCCAGCAGACAGGGACAGCAGAACACTGAAGCTTTCTTT. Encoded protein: CASRQGQQNTEAFF. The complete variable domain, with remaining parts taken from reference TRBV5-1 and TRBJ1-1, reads KAGVTQTPRYLIKTRGQQVTLSCSPISGHRSVSWYQQTPGQGLQFLFEYFSETQRNKGNFPGRFSGRQFSNSRSEMNVSTLELGDSALYLCASRQGQQNTEAFFGQGTRLTVV.